The 27 T cell receptor beta chains given below trace back to one sample, sequenced in a study of early T cells in non-severe SARS-CoV-2 infection (dated by TCRdb to 2020 to 2023). The library relied on 5' RACE. Sequencing was performed on a NextSeq 500. In-frame beta chains were kept once TCRdb had trimmed the public reads at Q25 with fastp and called clones with MiXCR. Records with the same CDR3 protein are collapsed into one entry carrying the most frequent genes and DNA. For this sample there are over 85,000 distinct CDR3 sequences; around 12% appear just once. 3.8% of the sample comes from the top ten. The material was whole blood, obtained at baseline. These receptors were taken from an adult who was a healthcare worker with PCR-confirmed SARS-CoV-2 infection or an uninfected control (not recorded which).

This clonotype was seen many times. This chain uses TRBV10-3 with TRBJ2-7; the match to TRBD2 covers 11 bases. The V segment lost 5 bases and the J segment 2 bases; nucleotides outside the gene matches: 14. The CDR3 consists of 18 residues. Per the germline V gene, CDR1 is ENHRY and CDR2 is SYGVKD. The CDR3 DNA sequence: TGTGCCATCAGTCGCCAGGGGCCCGCTAGCGGGGGGACCTACGAGCAGTACTTC. This translates into CAISRQGPASGGTYEQYF.

This clonotype was counted many times. This rearrangement joins TRBV7-8 to TRBJ2-3; D ambiguous. The CDR3 loop spans 12 amino acids. The ends were cut back, 5 bases at V and 5 bases at J, with 8 bases in the middle. The germline gives CDR1 SGHVS, CDR2 FQNEAQ. The CDR3 nucleotides read TGTGCCAGCAGCCCGAACGGAGATACGCAGTATTTT. Amino acid sequence: CASSPNGDTQYF.

This clonotype was seen at least ten times. The chain has TRBV11-2 and TRBJ1-5, with 8 nucleotides matching TRBD1. V lost 5 bases, J lost 2 bases, and 14 bases stayed unmatched. The CDR3 covers 18 residues. CDR1 and CDR2 from the germline V gene are SGHAT and FQNNGV. The CDR3 bases are TGTGCCAGCAGCCGTATTGAGGGACAGGTCGACGGCAATCAGCCCCAGCATTTT. Translation: CASSRIEGQVDGNQPQHF. Using reference TRBV11-2 and TRBJ1-5 for the parts outside the CDR3, the full variable domain is EAGVAQSPRYKIIEKRQSVAFWCNPISGHATLYWYQQILGQGPKLLIQFQNNGVVDDSQLPKDRFSAERLKGVDSTLKIQPAKLEDSAVYLCASSRIEGQVDGNQPQHFGDGTRLSIL.

The chain uses TRBV4-1 and TRBJ2-1; weak D call: TRBD2 (6 bases). CDR1 is MGHRA, CDR2 YSYEKL, per germline. The V gene lost 3 bases and the J gene lost 2 bases, with 14 bases spanning the gap. This CDR3 comprises 16 residues. In nucleotides, the CDR3 is TGCGCCAGCAGCCAGGGGTGGGGCGGGACCTACAATGAGCAGTTCTTC. This translates into CASSQGWGGTYNEQFF.

This clonotype was counted at least ten times. V usage is TRBV29-1 and J usage is TRBJ1-1, with D possibly matching TRBD1 (6 bases). The CDR3 consists of 13 residues. Germline loops: CDR1 SQVTM, CDR2 ANQGSEA. V shed 0 bases and J shed 11 bases, with 16 bases lying between them. CDR3 sequence reads: CSVEERGGLEAFF. CDR3 in DNA: TGCAGCGTTGAAGAAAGGGGGGGACTTGAGGCTTTCTTT.

A single count supports this clonotype. The gene calls are TRBV10-3 and TRBJ1-5, with D perhaps TRBD1 (6 bases). The CDR3 extends over 15 amino acids. Germline V lookup: CDR1 ENHRY, CDR2 SYGVKD. Trimming removed 3 bases at V and 7 bases at J, with 16 bases between. The CDR3: CAISERDTAEQPQHF. The CDR3 DNA sequence: TGTGCCATCAGTGAAAGGGACACAGCAGAGCAGCCCCAGCATTTT.

This chain connects TRBV20-1 to TRBJ1-2, with a possible D match to TRBD1 (5 bases). Deletions cut 3 bases from V and 4 bases from J, with 24 bases between. The CDR3 spans 17 residues. CDR1 and CDR2 from the germline V gene are DFQATT and SNEGSKA (reference sequence). CDR3 protein: CSASSEPGPTDFYGYTF. The CDR3 nucleotides read TGCAGTGCTAGCTCTGAACCGGGGCCAACAGACTTCTATGGCTACACCTTC.

V usage is TRBV6-6 and J usage is TRBJ2-5; perhaps TRBD2 as D (7 bases). CDR1 and CDR2 (germline): MNHNY, SVGAGI (reference sequence). This CDR3 is built from 15 residues. Trimming took off 2 bases at V and 5 bases at J, with 15 bases between the two ends. Here the CDR3 reads CASSYGGGGVETQYF. The CDR3 region has the DNA TGTGCCAGCAGTTACGGAGGGGGAGGGGTGGAGACCCAGTACTTC.

This clonotype was found a few times. V gene TRBV7-9 combines with J gene TRBJ1-3; no clear D. V was trimmed by 11 bases and J by 0 bases, leaving 14 bases between them. Looked up from germline, CDR1 is SEHNR and CDR2 is FQNEAQ (reference sequence). There are 14 residues in the CDR3. Here the CDR3 reads CAPEEQSSGNTIYF. CDR3 nucleotide sequence: TGTGCCCCGGAGGAACAGAGCTCTGGAAACACCATATATTTT.

The V and J genes are TRBV6-5 and TRBJ2-7, with D perhaps matching TRBD2 (5 bases). Germline CDR1 and CDR2: MNHEY and SVGAGI. The CDR3 covers 15 residues. V was cut by 0 bases and J by 2 bases, with 11 bases left in between. CDR3 region: CASSYSALGTYEQYF. For the CDR3, the DNA is TGTGCCAGCAGTTACTCAGCTCTCGGGACCTACGAGCAGTACTTC.

This chain joins TRBV5-6 and TRBJ2-1; 7 nucleotides agree with TRBD2. Germline CDR1 SGHDT, CDR2 YYEEEE. This CDR3 is built from 14 residues. V lost 3 bases, J lost 5 bases, and 5 bases stayed unmatched. CDR3: CASSWTGTNNEQFF. The CDR3 region has the DNA TGTGCCAGCAGCTGGACCGGGACTAACAATGAGCAGTTCTTC.

V and J are TRBV2 and TRBJ2-1; 7 bases fit TRBD2. In germline, CDR1 is SNHLY, CDR2 FYNNEI. After removal of 11 bases from V and 0 bases from J, the junction contained 7 bases not matched to a gene. There are 14 residues in the CDR3. As DNA, the CDR3 is TGTGCCGGTACCGGGACTACCTCCTACAATGAGCAGTTCTTC. Amino acids: CAGTGTTSYNEQFF. The full variable domain, in which reference TRBV2 and TRBJ2-1 provide the parts outside the CDR3, is EPEVTQTPSHQVTQMGQEVILRCVPISNHLYFYWYRQILGQKVEFLVSFYNNEISEKSEIFDDQFSVERPDGSNFTLKIRSTKLEDSAMYFCAGTGTTSYNEQFFGPGTRLTVL.

Only a few counts were recorded for this clonotype. This sequence joins TRBV20-1 and TRBJ1-2; no clear D gene. Germline values: CDR1 DFQATT, CDR2 SNEGSKA (reference sequence). Between the trimmed V and J ends, which lost 0 bases and 0 bases, there was a span of 14 bases. The CDR3 loop spans 16 amino acids. The CDR3 protein is CSARDGRLPANYGYTF. The CDR3 region has the DNA TGCAGTGCTAGAGACGGGCGATTACCCGCTAACTATGGCTACACCTTC.

V is TRBV6-6 and J is TRBJ2-5; 8 bases map to TRBD1. The junction had 4 bases not matched to a gene; V was cut back by 2 bases and J by 2 bases. CDR3 length: 15 residues. From germline, CDR1 is MNHNY and CDR2 SVGAGI (reference sequence). CDR3 residues: CASSYADREQETQYF. The CDR3 DNA reads as TGTGCCAGCAGTTACGCGGACAGGGAACAAGAGACCCAGTACTTC.

This chain connects TRBV20-1 to TRBJ1-4, with 9 positions matching TRBD1. Trimming took 3 bases from V and 7 from J; bases not matched to a gene: 12. CDR1 DFQATT and CDR2 SNEGSKA come from the germline V gene (reference sequence). This CDR3 spans 16 amino acids. The CDR3 reads CSASSTLQGAGEKLFF. The CDR3 DNA sequence: TGCAGTGCTAGTTCCACTCTACAGGGGGCTGGTGAAAAACTGTTTTTT.

This clonotype was recorded a few times. This chain uses TRBV5-1 with TRBJ2-5, with D possibly being TRBD1 (5 bases). With 1 base removed from V and 3 bases from J, the gap between germline ends came to 10 bases. Germline V gives CDR1 SGHRS, CDR2 YFSETQ. This CDR3 is 14 amino acids long. The CDR3 bases are TGCGCCAGCAGCTTGTATCTAGGGGAAGAGACCCAGTACTTC. It codes for CASSLYLGEETQYF.

This clonotype was recorded many times. The chain carries TRBV6-5 and TRBJ2-3, with TRBD2 matching over 14 bases. This CDR3 has 17 residues. V was pared by 10 bases and J by 3 bases, with 12 bases of the junction left unmatched. Per the germline V gene, CDR1 is MNHEY and CDR2 is SVGAGI. The CDR3 region has the DNA TGTGCCACACTGACTAGCGGGAGGGCCATCAAGACAGATACGCAGTATTTT. It yields the protein CATLTSGRAIKTDTQYF.

The gene calls are TRBV29-1 and TRBJ2-6; 9 nucleotides align to TRBD1. The CDR3 runs 16 residues. Germline V gene sequence: CDR1 SQVTM, CDR2 ANQGSEA. The ends lost 4 bases at V and 3 bases at J; junction bases unmatched: 7. CDR3 sequence (DNA): TGCAGCGTTGCGGGACAGGGATTTTATGGGGCCAACGTCCTGACTTTC. Translated, it gives CSVAGQGFYGANVLTF.

This clonotype was counted many times. V gene TRBV7-3 combines with J gene TRBJ2-2; TRBD1 might be the D (6 bases). The germline CDR1 and CDR2 sequences are SGHTA and FQGTGA. This CDR3 is built from 16 residues. Trimming removed 2 bases at V and 0 bases at J, with 10 bases between. CDR3 DNA sequence: TGTGCCAGCAGCTTATCAGGGGCGGCGAACACCGGGGAGCTGTTTTTT. Amino acids: CASSLSGAANTGELFF.

There are a few counts of this clonotype. This chain uses TRBV7-2 with TRBJ2-7; D is undetermined. The germline V gene has CDR1 SGHTA and CDR2 FQGNSA. The CDR3 is made up of 14 amino acids. Trimming took off 3 bases at V and 1 base at J, with 10 bases between the two ends. CDR3 amino acids: CASSFPGLSYEQYF. CDR3 bases: TGTGCCAGCAGCTTCCCGGGCCTATCCTACGAGCAGTACTTC.

Ten or more counts support this clonotype. The J gene is TRBJ2-1, the V gene TRBV20-1; maybe TRBD1 (6 bases). Germline CDR1 is DFQATT and CDR2 is SNEGSKA (reference sequence). V was shortened by 7 bases and J by 0 bases, with 19 bases between the two germline ends. The CDR3 runs to 16 residues. The CDR3 sequence is CSDPLLGGSSYNEQFF. CDR3 nucleotide sequence: TGCAGTGATCCGTTGCTAGGGGGAAGCTCCTACAATGAGCAGTTCTTC.

The rearrangement uses TRBV6-6 and TRBJ1-4, with 9 bases lining up with TRBD1. Germline V gene sequence: CDR1 MNHNY, CDR2 SVGAGI (reference sequence). V lost 2 bases, J lost 10 bases, and 11 bases stayed unmatched. CDR3 length equals 16 residues. The CDR3 DNA sequence: TGTGCCAGCAGTTACGCAGCCGGGACAGGGAGGGGAAAACTGTTTTTT. It is translated as CASSYAAGTGRGKLFF.

The V gene is TRBV30, the J gene TRBJ1-1, with D perhaps TRBD1 (6 bases). The germline CDR1 and CDR2 sequences are GTSNPN and SVGIG (reference sequence). This CDR3 is built from 14 residues. V dropped 2 bases and J dropped 0 bases, with 10 bases sitting between them. The CDR3 is CAWSPGHMNTEAFF. CDR3 DNA sequence: TGTGCCTGGAGTCCGGGACATATGAACACTGAAGCTTTCTTT.

The sample holds a few counts of this clonotype. This chain links TRBV9 with TRBJ2-1; D gene uncertain. With 3 bases removed from V and 8 bases from J, the gap between germline ends came to 6 bases. Germline V lookup: CDR1 SGDLS, CDR2 YYNGEE. The CDR3 has 11 amino acids. In nucleotides, the CDR3 is TGTGCCAGCAGCGGACGTGATGAGCAGTTCTTC. Its protein is CASSGRDEQFF.

This clonotype turned up a few times. V usage is TRBV6-5 and J usage is TRBJ2-7; D possibly matches TRBD1 or TRBD2 (5 bases each). V lost 5 bases and J lost 3, with 14 bases in between. CDR1 is MNHEY and CDR2 is SVGAGI in the germline V gene. CDR3 length equals 14 residues. CDR3 amino acids: CASSTLDGGYEQYF. The CDR3 DNA sequence: TGTGCCAGCAGTACACTAGATGGGGGCTACGAGCAGTACTTC.

Many counts were recorded for this clonotype. This chain uses TRBV4-2 with TRBJ2-4, with TRBD1 matching 8 bases. Germline loops: CDR1 LGHNA, CDR2 YNFKEQ. The junction had 14 bases not matched to a gene; V was cut back by 2 bases and J by 8 bases. This CDR3 has 17 amino acids. CDR3 sequence (DNA): TGTGCCAGCAGCCAACCCCCGTCGACAGGGGAAGGGCACATTCAGTACTTC. Residues: CASSQPPSTGEGHIQYF.

The CDR3, as DNA: TGTGCCACCAGCAGTAGAAAGACAGACAATGAGCAGTTCTTC. Translating it yields CATSSRKTDNEQFF. The chain recombines TRBV15 with TRBJ2-1, with D perhaps TRBD1 (5 bases). Trimming pared 3 bases from V and 5 bases from J, leaving 11 bases between. The CDR3 length is 14 residues. The V gene's germline CDR1 is LNHNV and CDR2 YYDKDF (reference sequence).